The next 18 T cell receptor beta chains were all read from a single sample in a study of T cells in Graves' hyperthyroidism and ophthalmopathy. Authors of the study amplified TCR beta CDR3 regions from RNA transcripts. The HTBI primer set served for first-round RT-PCR of the TCR CDR3. TCRdb processed the multiplex PCR reads anew with MiXCR; each CDR3 protein has one entry. This sample has about 640,000 distinct CDR3 sequences, with roughly 45% found just once. The specimen was peripheral blood or thyroid tissue (not recorded which). These receptor sequences come from an adult man with Graves' disease, either hyperthyroidism or ophthalmopathy (not recorded which).

This clonotype appeared many times. The chain carries TRBV29-1 and TRBJ1-1, with D perhaps matching TRBD1 (6 bases). The CDR3 runs 14 residues. The V end lost 4 bases, the J end lost 1 base, and 13 bases lay between the germline ends. Germline-derived CDR1 and CDR2 are SQVTM and ANQGSEA. The CDR3 sequence is CSVGNGGQNTEAFF. In DNA form, the CDR3 reads TGCAGCGTTGGTAACGGGGGACAGAACACTGAAGCTTTCTTT.

In its sample, this clonotype was seen a few times. The genes are TRBV12-3 or TRBV12-4 and TRBJ2-7; 8 positions agree with TRBD2. J was trimmed by 5 bases and V by 5 bases; bases with no gene match: 11. CDR3 length equals 15 residues. The CDR3 nucleotides are TGTGCCAGCAGTCTCGGTGGACTAGCAGGAGACGAGCAGTACTTC. This sequence encodes CASSLGGLAGDEQYF.

This clonotype was found a few times. The rearrangement uses TRBV10-2 and TRBJ2-3; 10 bases line up with TRBD2. The length of the CDR3 is 15 residues. Trimming removed 2 bases from V and 2 bases from J; junction bases left unmatched: 1. Germline lookup yields CDR1 WSHSY and CDR2 SAAADI. DNA of the CDR3: TGCGCCAGCAGTGAGGGACTAGCGGCCACAGATACGCAGTATTTT. The encoded protein is CASSEGLAATDTQYF.

This clonotype was picked up a small number of times. V gene TRBV9 combines with J gene TRBJ1-5; D gene ambiguous. This CDR3 has 14 residues. V shed 2 bases and J shed 3 bases, with 9 bases lying between them. In germline, CDR1 is SGDLS, CDR2 YYNGEE. The CDR3 sequence: CASSVGQHNQPQHF. The CDR3 DNA sequence: TGTGCCAGCAGCGTTGGGCAGCACAATCAGCCCCAGCATTTT.

For this clonotype: A much larger clone differs by one base, so this may be a read error. This chain joins TRBV7-3 and TRBJ2-5, with D perhaps TRBD2 (7 bases). V was shortened by 0 bases and J by 4 bases, with 15 bases between the two germline ends. Per the germline V gene, CDR1 is SGHTA and CDR2 is FQGTGA. This CDR3 is 16 amino acids long. The CDR3 DNA reads TGTGCCAGCAGCTTAACGAGGATGAGGGGGGGAGAGACCCAGTACTTC. It codes for CASSLTRMRGGETQYF.

The chain joins TRBV6-5 to TRBJ1-1; TRBD1 matches at 7 bases. This CDR3 has 14 residues. The V segment lost 7 bases and the J segment 1 base; nucleotides outside the gene matches: 6. Germline V CDR1 and CDR2: MNHEY, SVGAGI. The CDR3 reads CASMLGQANTEAFF. The CDR3 DNA reads as TGTGCCAGCATGTTAGGACAGGCGAACACTGAAGCTTTCTTT.

The chain links TRBV19 to TRBJ2-5; TRBD2 matches 10 bases. The CDR3 has 14 residues. Germline trimming cut 7 bases from V and 4 bases from J; bases unmatched to any gene: 6. CDR1 is LNHDA, CDR2 SQIVND, per germline (reference sequence). The CDR3 is CASTSGGPPETQYF. The CDR3 coding sequence is TGTGCCAGTACTAGCGGGGGACCCCCAGAGACCCAGTACTTC.

The chain recombines TRBV29-1 with TRBJ2-7; D possibly corresponds to TRBD1 (6 bases). The CDR3 totals 11 residues. V lost 8 bases and J 3 bases, leaving 11 bases between the germline ends. From germline, CDR1 is SQVTM and CDR2 ANQGSEA. DNA of the CDR3: TGCAGCCGGACAGTCAGCTACGAGCAGTACTTC. Protein: CSRTVSYEQYF.

The chain links TRBV7-9 to TRBJ1-4, with 7 bases fitting TRBD1. Germline V gene data show CDR1 as SEHNR and CDR2 as FQNEAQ (reference sequence). This CDR3 is 16 amino acids long. With V trimmed by 5 bases and J by 3 bases, 9 bases remained unmatched. CDR3 DNA: TGTGCCAGCAGCCCATCAACTGGGACAGCTAATGAAAAACTGTTTTTT. Its protein product is CASSPSTGTANEKLFF.

This clonotype was observed a single time. The chain combines TRBV10-3 with TRBJ1-3, with TRBD1 matching over 9 bases. The CDR3 loop spans 15 amino acids. From germline, CDR1 is ENHRY and CDR2 SYGVKD. Trimming at V came to 9 bases and at J to 4 bases, leaving 10 bases not matched to a gene. CDR3: CAMQRDRASGNTIYF. The CDR3 nucleotides are TGTGCCATGCAGCGGGACAGGGCAAGCGGAAACACCATATATTTT.

This chain links TRBV5-6 with TRBJ2-7; 7 bases match TRBD1. This CDR3 is 15 amino acids long. J gave up 4 bases and V 4 bases, and 11 bases lay outside the gene matches. CDR1 is SGHDT and CDR2 is YYEEEE in the germline V gene. CDR3 protein: CASSQWDSSSYEQYF. CDR3 nucleotides: TGTGCCAGCAGCCAATGGGACAGTTCATCGTACGAGCAGTACTTC.

This clonotype was observed many times. Here the CDR3 DNA reads TGTGCCATCAGTGCCCAGGGGTACCCCTACGAGCAGTACTTC. Its translation: CAISAQGYPYEQYF. The V call is TRBV10-3, the J call TRBJ2-7; a possible D gene is TRBD1 (6 bases). Germline V gene lookup returns CDR1 ENHRY and CDR2 SYGVKD. This CDR3 contains 14 residues. Deletions cut 4 bases from V and 2 bases from J, with 12 bases between.

The genes are TRBV24-1 and TRBJ2-5, with D perhaps TRBD1 (6 bases). The DNA matches TRBJ2-1 better at its end, which makes the J call doubtful. Germline V gene lookup returns CDR1 KGHDR and CDR2 SFDVKD. The CDR3 spans 14 residues. The CDR3 region has the DNA TGTGCCACCAGTGATTTCGGCAGGGGATCGGGGCAGTTCTTC. It encodes CATSDFGRGSGQFF.

This clonotype was recorded many times. The chain carries TRBV2 and TRBJ2-2, with no clear D. Trimming shortened V by 4 bases and J by 3 bases, and 3 bases separated the two germline ends. Germline V gene data show CDR1 as SNHLY and CDR2 as FYNNEI. The CDR3 loop spans 12 amino acids. The CDR3 sequence: CASSADTGELFF. Written as DNA, the CDR3 is TGTGCCAGCAGTGCGGACACCGGGGAGCTGTTTTTT.

The CDR3 DNA follows: TGTGCCAGCAGTTTCGGGGTCGGAAATTCACCCCTCCACTTT. This codes for CASSFGVGNSPLHF. This sequence joins TRBV6-5 and TRBJ1-6; D unresolved. The CDR3 totals 14 residues. The V end was cut by 4 bases, the J end by 7 bases, with 11 bases between. The germline gives CDR1 MNHEY, CDR2 SVGAGI.

This clonotype was found many times. At one of its ends the junction is not consistent with the germline gene, which may arise from a read error. This sequence joins TRBV10-2 and TRBJ2-5, with TRBD2 matching over 7 bases. The CDR3 loop spans 12 amino acids. Germline V gene lookup returns CDR1 WSHSY and CDR2 SAAADI. The CDR3 coding sequence is TGTGCCAGCAGCGTAGCGGGAGAGACCCAGTACTTC. It encodes CASSVAGETQYF.

The chain couples TRBV24-1 to TRBJ1-5; weak D call: TRBD1 (6 bases). CDR1 is KGHDR and CDR2 is SFDVKD in the germline V gene. V gave up 7 bases and J gave up 1 base, with 19 bases separating them. The CDR3 extends over 17 amino acids. DNA of the CDR3: TGTGCCACCAGCAGCTCTGACAGGCCTGGCAGCAATCAGCCCCAGCATTTT. Its translation: CATSSSDRPGSNQPQHF.

This chain uses TRBV7-9 with TRBJ1-2, with TRBD1 as a possible D gene (6 bases). V was cut by 6 bases and J by 5 bases, with 16 bases left in between. Germline V gene sequence: CDR1 SEHNR, CDR2 FQNEAQ (reference sequence). This CDR3 comprises 14 residues. CDR3 DNA: TGTGCCAGCAGAGGCACCGGGGGCGTTTATGGCTACACCTTC. It yields the protein CASRGTGGVYGYTF.